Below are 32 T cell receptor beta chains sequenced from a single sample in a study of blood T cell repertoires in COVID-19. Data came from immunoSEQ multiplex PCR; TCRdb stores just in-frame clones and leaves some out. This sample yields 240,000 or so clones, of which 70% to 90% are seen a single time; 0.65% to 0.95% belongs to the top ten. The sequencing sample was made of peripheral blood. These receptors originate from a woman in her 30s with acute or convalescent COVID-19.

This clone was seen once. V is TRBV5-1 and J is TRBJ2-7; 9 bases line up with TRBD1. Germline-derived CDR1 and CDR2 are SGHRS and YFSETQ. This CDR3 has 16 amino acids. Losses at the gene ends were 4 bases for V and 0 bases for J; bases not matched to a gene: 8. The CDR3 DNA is TGCGCCAGCAGCCCAGGGACAGGGCTAGCCTCCTACGAGCAGTACTTC. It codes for CASSPGTGLASYEQYF.

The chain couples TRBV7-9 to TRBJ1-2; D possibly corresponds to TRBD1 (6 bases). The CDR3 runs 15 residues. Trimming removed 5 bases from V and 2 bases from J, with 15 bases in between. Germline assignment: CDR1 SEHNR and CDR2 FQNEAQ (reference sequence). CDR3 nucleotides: TGTGCCAGCAGCCTTCTAGGACAGATGAACTATGGCTACACCTTC. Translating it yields CASSLLGQMNYGYTF.

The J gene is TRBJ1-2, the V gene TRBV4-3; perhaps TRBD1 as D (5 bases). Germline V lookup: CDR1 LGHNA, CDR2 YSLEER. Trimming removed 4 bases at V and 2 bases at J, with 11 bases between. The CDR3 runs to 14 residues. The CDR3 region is CASSPTPGNYGYTF. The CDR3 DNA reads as TGCGCCAGCAGCCCGACCCCAGGGAACTATGGCTACACCTTC.

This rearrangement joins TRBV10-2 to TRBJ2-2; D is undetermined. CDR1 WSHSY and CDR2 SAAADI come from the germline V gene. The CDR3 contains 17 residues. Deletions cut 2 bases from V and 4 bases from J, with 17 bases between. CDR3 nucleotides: TGCGCCAGCAGTGAGCCCACACTAAAAGCTCGCACCGGGGAGCTGTTTTTT. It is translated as CASSEPTLKARTGELFF.

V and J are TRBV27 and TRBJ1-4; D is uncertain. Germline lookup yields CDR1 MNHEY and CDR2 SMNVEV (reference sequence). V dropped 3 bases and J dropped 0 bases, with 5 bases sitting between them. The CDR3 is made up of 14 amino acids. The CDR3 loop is CASSLRATNEKLFF. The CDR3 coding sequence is TGTGCCAGCAGTTTGCGTGCAACTAATGAAAAACTGTTTTTT.

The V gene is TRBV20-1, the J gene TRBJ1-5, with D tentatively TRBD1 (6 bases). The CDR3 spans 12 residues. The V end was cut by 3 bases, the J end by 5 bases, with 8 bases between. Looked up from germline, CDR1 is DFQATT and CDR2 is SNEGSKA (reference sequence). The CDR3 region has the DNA TGCAGTGCTAGTAAGGGGGATCAGCCCCAGCATTTT. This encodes CSASKGDQPQHF.

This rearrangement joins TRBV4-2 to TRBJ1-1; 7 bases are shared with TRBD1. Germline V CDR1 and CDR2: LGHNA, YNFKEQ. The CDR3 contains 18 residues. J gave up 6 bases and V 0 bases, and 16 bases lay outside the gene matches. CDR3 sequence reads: CASSQDPTGAGGKAEAFF. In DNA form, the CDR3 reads TGTGCCAGCAGCCAAGACCCGACCGGGGCAGGGGGTAAGGCTGAAGCTTTCTTT.

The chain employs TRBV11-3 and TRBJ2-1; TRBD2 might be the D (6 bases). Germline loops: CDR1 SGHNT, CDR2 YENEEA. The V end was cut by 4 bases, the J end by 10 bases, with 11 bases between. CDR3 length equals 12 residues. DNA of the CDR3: TGTGCCAGCAGCTCCGTAGCGGAAGAGCAGTTCTTC. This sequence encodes CASSSVAEEQFF.

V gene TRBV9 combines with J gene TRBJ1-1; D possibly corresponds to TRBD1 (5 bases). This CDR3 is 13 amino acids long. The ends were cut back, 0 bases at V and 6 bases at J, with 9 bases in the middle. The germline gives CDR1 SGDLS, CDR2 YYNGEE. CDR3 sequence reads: CASSVVGEAEAFF. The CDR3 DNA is TGTGCCAGCAGCGTAGTAGGGGAGGCTGAAGCTTTCTTT.

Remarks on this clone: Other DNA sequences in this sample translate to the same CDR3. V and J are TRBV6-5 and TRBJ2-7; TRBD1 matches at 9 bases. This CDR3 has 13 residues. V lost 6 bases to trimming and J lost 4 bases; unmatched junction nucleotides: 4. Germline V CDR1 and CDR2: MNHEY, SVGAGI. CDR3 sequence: CASSRDRVYEQYF. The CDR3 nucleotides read TGTGCCAGCAGCCGGGACAGGGTTTACGAGCAGTACTTC.

As DNA, the CDR3 is TGTGCCAGCAGCGTAGATAGCAGGGGTGTAGGTGGCTACACCTTC. It translates to CASSVDSRGVGGYTF. The genes are TRBV9 and TRBJ1-2; possible D gene TRBD1, 6 bases. V lost 0 bases, J lost 7 bases, and 16 bases lay in between. The CDR3 sequence is 15 residues long. Germline V CDR1 and CDR2: SGDLS, YYNGEE. The whole variable domain, filled in from reference TRBV9 and TRBJ1-2, reads DSGVTQTPKHLITATGQRVTLRCSPRSGDLSVYWYQQSLDQGLQFLIQYYNGEERAKGNILERFSAQQFPDLHSELNLSSLELGDSALYFCASSVDSRGVGGYTFGSGTRLTVV.

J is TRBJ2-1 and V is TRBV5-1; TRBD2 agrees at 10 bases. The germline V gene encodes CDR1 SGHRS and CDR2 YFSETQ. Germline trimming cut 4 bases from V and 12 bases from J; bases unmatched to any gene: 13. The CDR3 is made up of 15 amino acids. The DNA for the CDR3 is TGCGCCAGCAGCCACGATGGGGGGACTAGCGATAGGCAGTTCTTC. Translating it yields CASSHDGGTSDRQFF.

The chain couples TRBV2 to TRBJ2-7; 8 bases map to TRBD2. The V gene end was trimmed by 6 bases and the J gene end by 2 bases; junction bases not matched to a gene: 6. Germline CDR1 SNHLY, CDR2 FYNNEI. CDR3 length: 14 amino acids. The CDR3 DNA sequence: TGTGCCAGCAGCCAAGCGGGAGTACCCTACGAGCAGTACTTC. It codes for CASSQAGVPYEQYF.

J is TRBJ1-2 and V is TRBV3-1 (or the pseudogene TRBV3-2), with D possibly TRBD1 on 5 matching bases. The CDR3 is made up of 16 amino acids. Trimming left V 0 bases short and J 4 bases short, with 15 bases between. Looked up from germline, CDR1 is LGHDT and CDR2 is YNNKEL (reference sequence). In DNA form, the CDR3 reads TGTGCCAGCAGCCAAGATCTAGGCAGGGAGGGCTATGGCTACACCTTC. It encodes CASSQDLGREGYGYTF.

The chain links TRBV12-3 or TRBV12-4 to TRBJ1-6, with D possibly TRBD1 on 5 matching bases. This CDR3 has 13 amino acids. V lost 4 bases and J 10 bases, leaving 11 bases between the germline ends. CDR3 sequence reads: CASSYQGRSPLHF. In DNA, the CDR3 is TGTGCCAGCAGTTATCAGGGTCGATCACCCCTCCACTTT.

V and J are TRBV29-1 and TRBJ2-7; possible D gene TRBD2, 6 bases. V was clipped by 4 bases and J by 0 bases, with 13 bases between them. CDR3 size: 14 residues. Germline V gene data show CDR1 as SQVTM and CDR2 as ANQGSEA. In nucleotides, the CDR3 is TGCAGCGTTGCTCTAGCGTCGAGCTCCTACGAGCAGTACTTC. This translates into CSVALASSSYEQYF.

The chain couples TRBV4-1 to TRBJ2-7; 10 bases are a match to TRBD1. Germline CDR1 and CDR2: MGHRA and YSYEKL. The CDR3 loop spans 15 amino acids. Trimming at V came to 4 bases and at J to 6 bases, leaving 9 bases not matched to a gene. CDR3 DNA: TGCGCCAGCAGCCTGGGGACAGGGGATTTGAGCGAGCAGTACTTC. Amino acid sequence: CASSLGTGDLSEQYF.

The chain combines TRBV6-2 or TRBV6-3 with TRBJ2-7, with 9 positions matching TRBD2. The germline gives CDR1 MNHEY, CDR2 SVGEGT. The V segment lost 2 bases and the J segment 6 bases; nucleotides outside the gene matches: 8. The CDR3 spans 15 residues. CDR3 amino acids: CASSYGTLAGAEQYF. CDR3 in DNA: TGTGCCAGCAGTTACGGGACCTTAGCGGGAGCCGAGCAGTACTTC.

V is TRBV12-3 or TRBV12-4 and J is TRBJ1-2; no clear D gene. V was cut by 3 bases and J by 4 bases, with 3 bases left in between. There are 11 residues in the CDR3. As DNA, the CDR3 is TGTGCCAGCAGTTTCAGCTATGGCTACACCTTC. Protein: CASSFSYGYTF.

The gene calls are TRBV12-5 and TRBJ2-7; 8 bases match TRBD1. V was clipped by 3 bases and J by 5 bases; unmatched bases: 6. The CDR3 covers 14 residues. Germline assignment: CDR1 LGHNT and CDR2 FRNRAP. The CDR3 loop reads CASGFGQGFDEQYF. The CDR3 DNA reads TGTGCTAGTGGTTTCGGACAGGGATTTGACGAGCAGTACTTC.

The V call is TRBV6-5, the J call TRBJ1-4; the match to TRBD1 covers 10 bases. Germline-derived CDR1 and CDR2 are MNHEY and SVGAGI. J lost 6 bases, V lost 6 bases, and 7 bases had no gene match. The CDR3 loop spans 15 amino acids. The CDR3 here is CASRTLGTGDEKLFF. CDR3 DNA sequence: TGTGCCAGCAGGACCCTTGGGACAGGGGATGAAAAACTGTTTTTT.

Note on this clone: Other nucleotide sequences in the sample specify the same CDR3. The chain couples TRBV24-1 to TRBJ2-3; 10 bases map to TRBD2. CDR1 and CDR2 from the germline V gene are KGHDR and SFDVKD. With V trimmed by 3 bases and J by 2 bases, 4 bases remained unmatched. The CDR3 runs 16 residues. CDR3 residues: CATSDRTSGDTDTQYF. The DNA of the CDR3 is TGTGCCACCAGTGATAGGACTAGCGGAGACACAGATACGCAGTATTTT.

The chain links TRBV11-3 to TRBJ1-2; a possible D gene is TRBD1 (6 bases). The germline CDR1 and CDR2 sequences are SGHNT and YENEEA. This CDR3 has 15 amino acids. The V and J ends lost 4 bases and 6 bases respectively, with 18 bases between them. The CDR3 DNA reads TGTGCCAGCAGCTCCAAGTCCAGGGGTAGAGATGGCTACACCTTC. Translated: CASSSKSRGRDGYTF.

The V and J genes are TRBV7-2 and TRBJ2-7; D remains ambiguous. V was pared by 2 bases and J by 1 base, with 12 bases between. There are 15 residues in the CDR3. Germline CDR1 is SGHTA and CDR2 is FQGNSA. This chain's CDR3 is CASSLRWLGSYEQYF. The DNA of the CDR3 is TGTGCCAGCAGCTTACGTTGGCTAGGATCCTACGAGCAGTACTTC. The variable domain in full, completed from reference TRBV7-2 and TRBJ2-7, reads GAGVSQSPSNKVTEKGKDVELRCDPISGHTALYWYRQSLGQGLEFLIYFQGNSAPDKSGLPSDRFSAERTGGSVSTLTIQRTQQEDSAVYLCASSLRWLGSYEQYFGPGTRLTVT.

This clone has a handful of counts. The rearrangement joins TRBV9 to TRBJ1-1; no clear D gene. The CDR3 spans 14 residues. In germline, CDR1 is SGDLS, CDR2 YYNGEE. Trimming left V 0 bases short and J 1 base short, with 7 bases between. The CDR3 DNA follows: TGTGCCAGCAGCGTAGGGGCACCGAACACTGAAGCTTTCTTT. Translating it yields CASSVGAPNTEAFF.

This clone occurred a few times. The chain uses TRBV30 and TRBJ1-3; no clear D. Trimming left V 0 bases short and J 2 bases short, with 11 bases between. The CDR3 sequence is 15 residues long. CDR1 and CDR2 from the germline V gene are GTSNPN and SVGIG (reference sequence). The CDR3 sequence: CAWSVRSGAGNTIYF. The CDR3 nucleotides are TGTGCCTGGAGTGTACGTTCCGGGGCTGGAAACACCATATATTTT.

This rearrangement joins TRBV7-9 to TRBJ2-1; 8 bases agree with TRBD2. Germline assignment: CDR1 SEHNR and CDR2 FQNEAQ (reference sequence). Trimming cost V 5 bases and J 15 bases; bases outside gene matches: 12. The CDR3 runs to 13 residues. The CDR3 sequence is CASSPSSGLGPFF. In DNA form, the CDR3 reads TGTGCCAGCAGCCCGAGCTCGGGACTAGGCCCGTTCTTC.

The chain's CDR3 is CASSLGGAGHGRYTQYF. CDR3 nucleotides: TGTGCCAGCAGCTTAGGCGGAGCGGGACATGGTCGATATACGCAGTATTTT. The gene calls are TRBV7-6 and TRBJ2-3; D possibly corresponds to TRBD2 (7 bases). The CDR3 sequence is 17 residues long. Trimming took off 1 base at V and 7 bases at J, with 21 bases between the two ends. Per germline, CDR1 SGHVS and CDR2 FNYEAQ.

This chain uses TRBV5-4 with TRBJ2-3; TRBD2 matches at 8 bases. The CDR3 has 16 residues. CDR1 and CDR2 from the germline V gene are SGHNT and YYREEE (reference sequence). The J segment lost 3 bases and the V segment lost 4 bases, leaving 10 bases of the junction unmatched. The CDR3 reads CASSAILAAGTDTQYF. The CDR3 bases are TGTGCCAGCAGCGCAATACTAGCGGCGGGGACAGATACGCAGTATTTT.

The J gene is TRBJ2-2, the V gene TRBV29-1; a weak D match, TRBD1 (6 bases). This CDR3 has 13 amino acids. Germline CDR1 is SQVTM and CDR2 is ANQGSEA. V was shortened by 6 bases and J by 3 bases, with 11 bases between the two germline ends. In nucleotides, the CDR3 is TGCAGCGTGTGTAACAGGGACACCGGGGAGCTGTTTTTT. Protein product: CSVCNRDTGELFF.

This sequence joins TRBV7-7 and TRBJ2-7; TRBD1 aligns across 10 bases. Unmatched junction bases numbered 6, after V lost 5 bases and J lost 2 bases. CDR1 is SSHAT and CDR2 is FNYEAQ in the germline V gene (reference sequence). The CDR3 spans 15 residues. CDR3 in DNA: TGTGCCAGCAGCCAAGGACAGGGGGGAGCCTACGAGCAGTACTTC. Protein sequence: CASSQGQGGAYEQYF. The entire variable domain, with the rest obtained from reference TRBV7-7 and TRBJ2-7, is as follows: GAGVSQSPRYKVTKRGQDVTLRCDPISSHATLYWYQQALGQGPEFLTYFNYEAQPDKSGLPSDRFSAERPEGSISTLTIQRTEQRDSAMYRCASSQGQGGAYEQYFGPGTRLTVT.

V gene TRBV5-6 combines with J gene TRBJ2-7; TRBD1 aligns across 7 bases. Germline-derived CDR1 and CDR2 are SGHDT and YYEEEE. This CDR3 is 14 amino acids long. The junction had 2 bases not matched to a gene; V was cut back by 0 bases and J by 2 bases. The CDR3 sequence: CASSLGGQTYEQYF. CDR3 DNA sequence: TGTGCCAGCAGCTTGGGGGGACAGACCTACGAGCAGTACTTC. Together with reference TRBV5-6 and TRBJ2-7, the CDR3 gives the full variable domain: DAGVTQSPTHLIKTRGQQVTLRCSPKSGHDTVSWYQQALGQGPQFIFQYYEEEERQRGNFPDRFSGHQFPNYSSELNVNALLLGDSALYLCASSLGGQTYEQYFGPGTRLTVT.